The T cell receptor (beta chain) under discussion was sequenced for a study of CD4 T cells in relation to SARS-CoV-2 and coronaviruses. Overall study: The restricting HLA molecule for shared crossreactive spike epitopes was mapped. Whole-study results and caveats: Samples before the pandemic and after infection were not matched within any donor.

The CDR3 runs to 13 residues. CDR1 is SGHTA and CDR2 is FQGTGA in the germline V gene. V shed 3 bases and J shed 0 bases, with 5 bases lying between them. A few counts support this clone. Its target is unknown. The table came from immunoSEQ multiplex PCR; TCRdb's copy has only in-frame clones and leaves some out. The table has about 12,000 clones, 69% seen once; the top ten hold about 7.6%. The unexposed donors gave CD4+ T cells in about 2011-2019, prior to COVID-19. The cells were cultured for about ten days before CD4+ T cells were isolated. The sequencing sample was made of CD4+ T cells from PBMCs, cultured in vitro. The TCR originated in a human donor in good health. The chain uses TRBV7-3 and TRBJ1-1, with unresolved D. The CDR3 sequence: CASSFFLNTEAFF. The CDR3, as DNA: TGTGCCAGCAGCTTTTTCCTGAACACTGAAGCTTTCTTT.